Below, 3 T cell receptor beta chains from the same sample are listed, as sequenced in a study of neurological immune-mediated disorders. As to time point: longitudinal time-point 2. MiXCR, applied by TCRdb to the 5' RACE reads, yields one record per CDR3 protein. The repertoire holds about 80,000 distinct CDR3 sequences, with over 4.5% as singletons. The sample taken for sequencing was PBMCs. The receptors here all came from a woman in her sixties or seventies with multiple sclerosis.

This clonotype has ten or more counts. J is TRBJ2-4 and V is TRBV5-6; 8 nucleotides match TRBD1. With 5 bases clipped from V and 8 bases from J, the junction kept 9 bases outside the gene matches. The CDR3 totals 14 residues. Germline V gene data show CDR1 as SGHDT and CDR2 as YYEEEE. This CDR3 is CASRTGTGGDIQYF. CDR3 sequence (DNA): TGTGCCAGCAGAACCGGGACAGGCGGTGACATTCAGTACTTC.

This clonotype showed up many times. This sequence joins TRBV20-1 and TRBJ1-2; TRBD1 might be the D (5 bases). Germline values: CDR1 DFQATT, CDR2 SNEGSKA (reference sequence). V was clipped by 1 base and J by 4 bases, with 7 bases between them. This CDR3 contains 12 residues. CDR3 sequence: CSARGDSYGYTF. The CDR3 coding sequence is TGCAGTGCTAGAGGAGACAGCTATGGCTACACCTTC.

This clonotype was seen ten or more times. The CDR3: CASSLNRNYEQYF. As DNA, the CDR3 is TGTGCCAGCAGCTTGAACAGGAACTACGAGCAGTACTTC. The V and J genes are TRBV7-2 and TRBJ2-7, with D possibly being TRBD1 (5 bases). The germline gives CDR1 SGHTA, CDR2 FQGNSA. The CDR3 covers 13 residues. Trimming pared 3 bases from V and 3 bases from J, leaving 9 bases between.